A single sample is the source of the 21 T cell receptor beta chains below, sequenced in a study of Ad26.COV2.S vaccination and SARS-CoV-2 variants. Noted treatment: 15 to 20 received Ad26.COV2.S at low or high dose, single or two shots; about five received placebo; per-sample allocation not given. All samples were drawn on day 63, counting from the first vaccine or placebo injection. Assay: immunoSEQ multiplex PCR; the TCRdb copy retains only in-frame clones and omits some. This sample yields 380,000 or so clones, of which less than 90% are seen a single time; 6.4% belongs to the top ten. The sequencing here drew on peripheral blood, taken in a trial of Ad26.COV2.S vaccine versus placebo. Receptors originate from a person between 18 and 65 years old who received the Ad26.COV2.S COVID-19 vaccine or a placebo.

V and J are TRBV30 and TRBJ1-2; weak D call: TRBD1 (5 bases). The CDR3 runs 16 residues. Germline V gene sequence: CDR1 GTSNPN, CDR2 SVGIG (reference sequence). The V end was cut by 0 bases, the J end by 0 bases, with 14 bases between. CDR3 DNA: TGTGCCTGGAGTGTACCGAGACAGAGCTCTAACTATGGCTACACCTTC. Protein product: CAWSVPRQSSNYGYTF.

The chain joins TRBV3-1 (or the pseudogene TRBV3-2) to TRBJ2-3; D possibly uses TRBD1 or TRBD2 (5 bases each). V was pared by 4 bases and J by 6 bases, with 17 bases between. Germline CDR1 and CDR2: LGHDT and YNNKEL (reference sequence). The CDR3 totals 15 residues. The DNA of the CDR3 is TGTGCCAGCAGCCCCTTCGAGGGACGCTGGGATACGCAGTATTTT. It specifies CASSPFEGRWDTQYF.

The chain recombines TRBV7-9 with TRBJ2-7; possibly TRBD1 for D (6 bases). V was cut by 3 bases and J by 4 bases, with 10 bases left in between. Per germline, CDR1 SEHNR and CDR2 FQNEAQ (reference sequence). CDR3 length: 13 residues. The CDR3 region is CASSFKDRYEQYF. The CDR3 DNA sequence: TGTGCCAGCAGCTTCAAGGACAGATACGAGCAGTACTTC.

This chain uses TRBV28 with TRBJ1-4; D gene ambiguous. Germline CDR1 reads MDHEN; CDR2 reads SYDVKM. The CDR3 spans 15 residues. V shed 5 bases and J shed 0 bases, with 10 bases lying between them. The CDR3 DNA reads TGTGCCAGCAGTGTGCGGACGGCAACTAATGAAAAACTGTTTTTT. Its translation: CASSVRTATNEKLFF.

V and J are TRBV28 and TRBJ2-7; 9 bases agree with TRBD1. V gave up 8 bases and J gave up 3 bases; unmatched junction bases: 5. This CDR3 is 13 amino acids long. Germline V lookup: CDR1 MDHEN, CDR2 SYDVKM. CDR3 bases: TGTGCCAGCGGCGGACAGGGGTACTACGAGCAGTACTTC. Residues: CASGGQGYYEQYF.

A few counts support this clone. The chain uses TRBV28 and TRBJ1-3; no definite D call. This CDR3 region has 14 residues. The V gene's germline CDR1 is MDHEN and CDR2 SYDVKM. Trimming shortened V by 6 bases and J by 0 bases, and 9 bases separated the two germline ends. In DNA form, the CDR3 reads TGTGCCAGCAGCCCGAATTTCTCTGGAAACACCATATATTTT. This encodes CASSPNFSGNTIYF.

The gene calls are TRBV5-4 and TRBJ2-1; 7 nucleotides match TRBD2. The CDR3 length is 16 residues. V lost 3 bases and J lost 7; bases outside the gene matches: 13. The germline CDR1 and CDR2 sequences are SGHNT and YYREEE (reference sequence). CDR3 in DNA: TGTGCCAGCAGCTCCCCTTGGGGGGAGGGGTCAAATGAGCAGTTCTTC. This codes for CASSSPWGEGSNEQFF.

The rearrangement uses TRBV27 and TRBJ2-7, with D possibly being TRBD1 or TRBD2 (5 bases each). The V and J ends lost 6 bases and 0 bases respectively, with 18 bases between them. The germline CDR1 and CDR2 sequences are MNHEY and SMNVEV (reference sequence). The CDR3 has 16 residues. The CDR3 is CASSPYSGTRSYEQYF. CDR3 sequence (DNA): TGTGCCAGCAGCCCTTATTCAGGGACCCGCTCCTACGAGCAGTACTTC.

This sequence joins TRBV3-1 (or the pseudogene TRBV3-2) and TRBJ1-4, with D possibly TRBD1 on 5 matching bases. CDR1 and CDR2 (germline): LGHDT, YNNKEL (reference sequence). The CDR3 loop spans 13 amino acids. The V and J ends lost 3 bases and 9 bases respectively, with 11 bases between them. This CDR3 is CASSHRQSQKLFF. The CDR3 coding sequence is TGTGCCAGCAGCCATCGACAGAGCCAAAAACTGTTTTTT.

Points on this clone: The same CDR3 arises from other DNA sequences in this sample as well. The chain recombines TRBV7-3 with TRBJ2-3; 8 bases line up with TRBD2. The V and J ends lost 2 bases and 3 bases, in that order; junction bases with no gene match: 1. The germline CDR1 and CDR2 sequences are SGHTA and FQGTGA. This CDR3 spans 14 amino acids. The CDR3 reads CASSLAGGTDTQYF. The CDR3 DNA sequence: TGTGCCAGCAGCTTAGCGGGGGGAACAGATACGCAGTATTTT.

The chain employs TRBV7-3 and TRBJ1-2, with D tentatively TRBD1 (6 bases). The CDR3 runs to 14 residues. Between the trimmed V and J ends, which lost 5 bases and 4 bases, there was a span of 14 bases. The germline gives CDR1 SGHTA, CDR2 FQGTGA. The DNA for the CDR3 is TGTGCCAGCAGCCCTCGGCAGGGGCTCTATGGCTACACCTTC. Its protein is CASSPRQGLYGYTF. The full variable domain, completed using reference TRBV7-3 and TRBJ1-2, is GAGVSQTPSNKVTEKGKYVELRCDPISGHTALYWYRQSLGQGPEFLIYFQGTGAADDSGLPNDRFFAVRPEGSVSTLKIQRTERGDSAVYLCASSPRQGLYGYTFGSGTRLTVV.

The V call is TRBV7-2, the J call TRBJ1-2; D possibly corresponds to TRBD1 (5 bases). This CDR3 spans 15 amino acids. Germline CDR1 reads SGHTA; CDR2 reads FQGNSA. V shed 5 bases and J shed 3 bases, with 16 bases lying between them. This chain's CDR3 is CASSGGLPLHYGYTF. The CDR3 DNA is TGTGCCAGCAGCGGGGGACTTCCCTTGCACTATGGCTACACCTTC.

The V gene is TRBV5-1, the J gene TRBJ2-1, with 8 bases fitting TRBD1. CDR1 SGHRS and CDR2 YFSETQ come from the germline V gene. The CDR3 has 14 residues. V trimming: 4 bases; J trimming: 2 bases; junction bases outside the gene matches: 2. The CDR3 region has the DNA TGCGCCAGCAGCCCACAGGGGGCCTACAATGAGCAGTTCTTC. It specifies CASSPQGAYNEQFF.

This chain joins TRBV5-1 and TRBJ2-1, with a possible D match to TRBD1 (6 bases). The CDR3 is made up of 17 amino acids. The V gene's germline CDR1 is SGHRS and CDR2 YFSETQ. V shed 3 bases and J shed 4 bases, with 20 bases lying between them. This CDR3 reads CASSSLYAGEPYNEQFF. CDR3 nucleotide sequence: TGCGCCAGCAGCTCCCTCTATGCAGGGGAGCCTTACAATGAGCAGTTCTTC.

The chain uses TRBV7-8 and TRBJ2-7; TRBD2 is a possible D gene (7 bases). Trimming removed 5 bases from V and 9 bases from J, with 26 bases in between. Germline assignment: CDR1 SGHVS and CDR2 FQNEAQ. The CDR3 is 16 amino acids. The CDR3 DNA is TGTGCCAGCAGCAAATACCGCGGGGGCGGGTATAGCGGGCAGTACTTC. Translating gives CASSKYRGGGYSGQYF.

As DNA, the CDR3 is TGCGCCAGCAGCTCGTCAGGGGGCCGGTCGGAGACCCAGTACTTC. It specifies CASSSSGGRSETQYF. The rearrangement joins TRBV5-1 to TRBJ2-5; 8 nucleotides align to TRBD1. Per the germline V gene, CDR1 is SGHRS and CDR2 is YFSETQ. The CDR3 loop spans 15 amino acids. V was clipped by 3 bases and J by 5 bases; unmatched bases: 9.

The CDR3 DNA sequence: TGTGCCACCAGCAGAGGAACAGGGGGCAATGGCTACACCTTC. It encodes CATSRGTGGNGYTF. The chain employs TRBV15 and TRBJ1-2; 9 bases fit TRBD1. The CDR3 is made up of 14 amino acids. In germline, CDR1 is LNHNV, CDR2 YYDKDF (reference sequence). V was pared by 1 base and J by 6 bases, with 3 bases of the junction left unmatched. The full variable domain, with the rest looked up from reference TRBV15 and TRBJ1-2, is DAMVIQNPRYQVTQFGKPVTLSCSQTLNHNVMYWYQQKSSQAPKLLFHYYDKDFNNEADTPDNFQSRRPNTSFCFLDIRSPGLGDTAMYLCATSRGTGGNGYTFGSGTRLTVV.

Written as DNA, the CDR3 is TGTGCCAGCAGCGGCGGACAGGGCGGGTCTGAAGCTTTCTTT. Protein: CASSGGQGGSEAFF. V and J are TRBV5-4 and TRBJ1-1, with TRBD1 identical over 8 bases. The CDR3 totals 14 residues. Losses at the gene ends were 4 bases for V and 6 bases for J; bases not matched to a gene: 8. The V gene's germline CDR1 is SGHNT and CDR2 YYREEE (reference sequence).

The rearrangement joins TRBV7-9 to TRBJ2-1, with 9 bases identical to TRBD1. CDR1 and CDR2 from the germline V gene are SEHNR and FQNEAQ (reference sequence). The ends lost 5 bases at V and 7 bases at J; junction bases unmatched: 3. This CDR3 has 13 amino acids. The CDR3: CASSRTGENEQFF. The CDR3 DNA follows: TGTGCCAGCAGCCGGACAGGGGAAAATGAGCAGTTCTTC.

The rearrangement joins TRBV24-1 to TRBJ2-3; TRBD1 matches at 10 bases. V lost 3 bases, J lost 4 bases, and 3 bases stayed unmatched. Germline V lookup: CDR1 KGHDR, CDR2 SFDVKD. The CDR3 spans 15 residues. CDR3 amino acids: CATSDPGQGPDTQYF. For the CDR3, the DNA is TGTGCCACCAGTGATCCGGGACAGGGGCCAGATACGCAGTATTTT.

The chain has TRBV9 and TRBJ1-2; 9 nucleotides align to TRBD1. CDR1 and CDR2 (germline): SGDLS, YYNGEE. The CDR3 covers 14 residues. J was trimmed by 8 bases and V by 1 base; bases with no gene match: 6. Here the CDR3 reads CASSVRTGGWGYTF. CDR3 nucleotides: TGTGCCAGCAGCGTAAGAACAGGGGGCTGGGGCTACACCTTC.